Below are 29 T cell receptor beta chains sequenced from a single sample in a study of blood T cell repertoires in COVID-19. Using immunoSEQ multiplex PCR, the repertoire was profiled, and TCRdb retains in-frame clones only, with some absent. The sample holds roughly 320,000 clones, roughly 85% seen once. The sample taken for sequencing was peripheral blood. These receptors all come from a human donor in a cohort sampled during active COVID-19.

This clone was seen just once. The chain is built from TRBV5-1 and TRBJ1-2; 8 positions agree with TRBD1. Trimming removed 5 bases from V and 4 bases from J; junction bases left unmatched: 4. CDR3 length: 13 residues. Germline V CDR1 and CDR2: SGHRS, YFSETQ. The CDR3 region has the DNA TGCGCCAGCAGAGAGGGACAGGTCTATGGCTACACCTTC. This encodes CASREGQVYGYTF.

CDR3 protein: CASSHVAGVAYNEQFF. The CDR3 DNA reads TGCGCCAGCAGTCATGTAGCGGGGGTAGCTTACAATGAGCAGTTCTTC. The J gene is TRBJ2-1, the V gene TRBV5-1; 9 bases align to TRBD2. CDR3 length equals 16 residues. Germline V gene sequence: CDR1 SGHRS, CDR2 YFSETQ. Germline trimming cut 5 bases from V and 4 bases from J; bases unmatched to any gene: 10.

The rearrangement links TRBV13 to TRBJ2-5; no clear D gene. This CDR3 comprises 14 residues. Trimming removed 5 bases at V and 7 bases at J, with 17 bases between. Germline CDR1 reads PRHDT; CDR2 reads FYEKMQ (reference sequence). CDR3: CASSHSGQVGTQYF. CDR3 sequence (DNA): TGTGCCAGCAGCCATAGTGGTCAGGTTGGGACCCAGTACTTC.

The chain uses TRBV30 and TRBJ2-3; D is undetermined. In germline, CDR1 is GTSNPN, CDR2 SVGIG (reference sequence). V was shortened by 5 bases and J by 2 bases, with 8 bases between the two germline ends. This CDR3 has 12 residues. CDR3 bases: TGTGCCTGGGGTAGAGACACAGATACGCAGTATTTT. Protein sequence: CAWGRDTDTQYF.

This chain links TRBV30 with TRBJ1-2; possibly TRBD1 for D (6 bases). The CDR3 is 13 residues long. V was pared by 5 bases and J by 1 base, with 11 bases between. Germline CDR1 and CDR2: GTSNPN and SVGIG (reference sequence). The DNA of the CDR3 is TGTGCCTGGGGGAAGGGGGTTAACTATGGCTACACCTTC. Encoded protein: CAWGKGVNYGYTF.

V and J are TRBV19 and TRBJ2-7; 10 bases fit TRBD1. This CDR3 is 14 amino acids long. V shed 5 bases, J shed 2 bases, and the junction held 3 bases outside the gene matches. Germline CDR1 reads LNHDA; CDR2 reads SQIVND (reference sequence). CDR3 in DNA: TGTGCCAGTAGTGTGGACAGGGGGACCTACGAGCAGTACTTC. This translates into CASSVDRGTYEQYF.

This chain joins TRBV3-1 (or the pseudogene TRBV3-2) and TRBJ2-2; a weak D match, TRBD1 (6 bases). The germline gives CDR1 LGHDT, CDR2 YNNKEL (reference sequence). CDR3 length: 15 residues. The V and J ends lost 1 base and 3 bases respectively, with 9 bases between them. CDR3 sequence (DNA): TGTGCCAGCAGCCAAGCCGGGACATACACCGGGGAGCTGTTTTTT. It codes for CASSQAGTYTGELFF.

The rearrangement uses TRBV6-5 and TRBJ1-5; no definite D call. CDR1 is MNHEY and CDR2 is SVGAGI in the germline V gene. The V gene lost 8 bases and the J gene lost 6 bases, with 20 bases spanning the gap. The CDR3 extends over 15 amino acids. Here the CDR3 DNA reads TGTGCCAGCTCATCCGTCTTTAGCTTGTTTCAGCCCCAGCATTTT. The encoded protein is CASSSVFSLFQPQHF.

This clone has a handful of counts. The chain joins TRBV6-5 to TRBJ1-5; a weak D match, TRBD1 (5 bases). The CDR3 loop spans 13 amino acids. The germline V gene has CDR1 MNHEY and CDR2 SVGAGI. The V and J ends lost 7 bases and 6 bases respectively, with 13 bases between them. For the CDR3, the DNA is TGTGCCAGCATGGGGGGGGTATTTCAGCCCCAGCATTTT. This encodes CASMGGVFQPQHF.

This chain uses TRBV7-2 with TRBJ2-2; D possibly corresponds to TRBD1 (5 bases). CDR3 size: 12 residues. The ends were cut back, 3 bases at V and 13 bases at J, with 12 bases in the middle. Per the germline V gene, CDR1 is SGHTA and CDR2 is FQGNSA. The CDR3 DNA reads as TGTGCCAGCAGCTTTTTTGGGGCGGTGCTGTTTTTT. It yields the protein CASSFFGAVLFF.

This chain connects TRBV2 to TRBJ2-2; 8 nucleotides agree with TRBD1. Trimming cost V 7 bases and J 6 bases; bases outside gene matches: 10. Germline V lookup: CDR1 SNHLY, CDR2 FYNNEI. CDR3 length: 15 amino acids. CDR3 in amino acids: CASNPSDRVAGELFF. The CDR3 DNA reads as TGTGCCAGCAACCCCTCGGACAGGGTGGCCGGGGAGCTGTTTTTT.

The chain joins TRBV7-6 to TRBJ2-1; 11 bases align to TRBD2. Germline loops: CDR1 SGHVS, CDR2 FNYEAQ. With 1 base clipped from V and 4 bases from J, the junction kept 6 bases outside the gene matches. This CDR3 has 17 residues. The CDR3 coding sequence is TGTGCCAGCAGCTTAGGGACTAGCGGGTGGGGATACAATGAGCAGTTCTTC. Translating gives CASSLGTSGWGYNEQFF.

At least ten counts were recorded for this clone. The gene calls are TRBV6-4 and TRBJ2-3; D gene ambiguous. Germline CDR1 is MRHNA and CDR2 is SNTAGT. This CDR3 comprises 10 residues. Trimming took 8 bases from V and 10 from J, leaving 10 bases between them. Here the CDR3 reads CASRARAQYF. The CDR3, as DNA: TGTGCCAGCCGCGCCCGGGCGCAGTATTTT.

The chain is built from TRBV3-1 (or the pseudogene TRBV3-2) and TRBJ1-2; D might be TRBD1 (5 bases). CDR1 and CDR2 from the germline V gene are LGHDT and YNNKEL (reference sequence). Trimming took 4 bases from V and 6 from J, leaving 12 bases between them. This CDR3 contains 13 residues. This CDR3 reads CASSLRDFNGYTF. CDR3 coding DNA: TGTGCCAGCAGCCTCCGGGACTTTAATGGCTACACCTTC.

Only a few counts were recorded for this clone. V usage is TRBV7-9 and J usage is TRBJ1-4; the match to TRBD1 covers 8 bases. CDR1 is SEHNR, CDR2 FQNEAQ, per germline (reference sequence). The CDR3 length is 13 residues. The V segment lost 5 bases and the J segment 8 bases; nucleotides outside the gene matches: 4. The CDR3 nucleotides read TGTGCCAGCAGCGTGGACAGGGAAGAAAAACTGTTTTTT. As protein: CASSVDREEKLFF.

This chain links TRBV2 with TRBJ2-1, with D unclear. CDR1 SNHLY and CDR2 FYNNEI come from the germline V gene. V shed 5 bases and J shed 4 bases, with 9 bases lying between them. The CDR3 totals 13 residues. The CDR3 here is CASSLDGYNEQFF. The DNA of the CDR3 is TGTGCCAGCAGTCTCGACGGGTACAATGAGCAGTTCTTC.

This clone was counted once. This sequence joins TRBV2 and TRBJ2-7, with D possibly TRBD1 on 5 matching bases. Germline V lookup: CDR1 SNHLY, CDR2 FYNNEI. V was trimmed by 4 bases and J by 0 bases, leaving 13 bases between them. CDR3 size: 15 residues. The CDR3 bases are TGTGCCAGCAGTGTCCCCCGGACATCCTCCTACGAGCAGTACTTC. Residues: CASSVPRTSSYEQYF.

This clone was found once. The CDR3 DNA follows: TGTGCCAGCAGCGCGGGGGACTACCCGAGCACAGATACGCAGTATTTT. Its translation: CASSAGDYPSTDTQYF. The chain employs TRBV9 and TRBJ2-3, with 7 bases aligning to TRBD2. The CDR3 length is 16 residues. Per germline, CDR1 SGDLS and CDR2 YYNGEE. The J segment lost 0 bases and the V segment lost 3 bases, leaving 7 bases of the junction unmatched.

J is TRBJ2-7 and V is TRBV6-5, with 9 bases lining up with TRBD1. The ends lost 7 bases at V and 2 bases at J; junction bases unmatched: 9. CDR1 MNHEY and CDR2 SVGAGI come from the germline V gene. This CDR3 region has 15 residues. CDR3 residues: CASTRGTGTTYEQYF. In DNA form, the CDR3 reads TGTGCCAGCACCCGGGGGACAGGGACAACCTACGAGCAGTACTTC.

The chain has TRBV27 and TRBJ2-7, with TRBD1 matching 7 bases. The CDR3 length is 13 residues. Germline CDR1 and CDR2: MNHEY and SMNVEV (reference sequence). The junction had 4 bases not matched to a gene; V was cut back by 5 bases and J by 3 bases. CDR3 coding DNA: TGTGCCAGCAGTCGGGACAGCCGCTACGAGCAGTACTTC. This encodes CASSRDSRYEQYF.

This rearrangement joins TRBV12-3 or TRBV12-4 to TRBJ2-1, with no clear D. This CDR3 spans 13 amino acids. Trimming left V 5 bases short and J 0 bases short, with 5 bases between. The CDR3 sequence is CASSMSSYNEQFF. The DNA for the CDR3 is TGTGCCAGCAGTATGAGCTCCTACAATGAGCAGTTCTTC.

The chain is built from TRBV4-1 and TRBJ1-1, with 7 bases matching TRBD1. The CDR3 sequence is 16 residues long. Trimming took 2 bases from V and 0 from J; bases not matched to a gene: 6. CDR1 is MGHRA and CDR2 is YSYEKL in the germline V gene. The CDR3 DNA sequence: TGCGCCAGCAGCCAACACCCGACAGGGTTGAACACTGAAGCTTTCTTT. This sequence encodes CASSQHPTGLNTEAFF.

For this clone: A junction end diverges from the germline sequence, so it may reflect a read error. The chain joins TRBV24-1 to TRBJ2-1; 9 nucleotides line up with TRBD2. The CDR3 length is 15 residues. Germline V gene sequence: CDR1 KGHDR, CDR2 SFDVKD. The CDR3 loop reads CATGIAGDSYNEQFF. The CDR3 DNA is TGCGCCACGGGTATAGCGGGGGACTCCTACAATGAGCAGTTCTTC.

The CDR3 sequence: CASSDQETGGAGIREKLFF. CDR3 nucleotides: TGTGCCAGCAGCGACCAAGAAACAGGGGGCGCCGGCATCAGAGAAAAACTGTTTTTT. The chain has TRBV21-1 and TRBJ1-4; the table calls TRBD1, which could not be checked here. TRBV21-1 is a pseudogene segment. CDR3 length: 19 amino acids.

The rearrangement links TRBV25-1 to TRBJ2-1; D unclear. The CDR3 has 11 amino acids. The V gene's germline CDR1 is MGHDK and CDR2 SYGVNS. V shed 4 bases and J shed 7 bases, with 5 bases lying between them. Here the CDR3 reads CASSAENEQFF. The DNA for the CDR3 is TGTGCCAGCAGTGCAGAAAATGAGCAGTTCTTC.

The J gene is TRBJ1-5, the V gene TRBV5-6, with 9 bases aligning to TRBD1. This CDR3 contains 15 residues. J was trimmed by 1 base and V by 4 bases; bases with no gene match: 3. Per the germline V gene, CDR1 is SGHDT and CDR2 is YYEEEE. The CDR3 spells CASSRGQGSNQPQHF. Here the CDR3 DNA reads TGTGCCAGCAGCAGGGGACAGGGCAGCAATCAGCCCCAGCATTTT.

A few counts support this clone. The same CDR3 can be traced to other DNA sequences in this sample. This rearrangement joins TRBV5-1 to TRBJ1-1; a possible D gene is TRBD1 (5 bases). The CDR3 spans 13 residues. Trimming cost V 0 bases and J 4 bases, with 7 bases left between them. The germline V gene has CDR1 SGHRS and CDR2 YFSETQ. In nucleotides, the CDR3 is TGCGCCAGCAGCTTGGAGGGGTCCACTGAAGCTTTCTTT. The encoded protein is CASSLEGSTEAFF.

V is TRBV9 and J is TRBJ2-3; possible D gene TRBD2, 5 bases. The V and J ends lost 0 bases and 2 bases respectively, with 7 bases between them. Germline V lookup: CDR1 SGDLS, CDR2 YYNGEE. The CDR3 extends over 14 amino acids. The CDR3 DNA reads TGTGCCAGCAGCGTAGGACTAATCACAGATACGCAGTATTTT. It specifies CASSVGLITDTQYF.

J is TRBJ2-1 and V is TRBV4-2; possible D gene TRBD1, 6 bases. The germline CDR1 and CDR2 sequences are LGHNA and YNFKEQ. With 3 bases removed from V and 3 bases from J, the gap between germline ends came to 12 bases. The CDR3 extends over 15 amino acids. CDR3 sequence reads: CASSQIRDNYNEQFF. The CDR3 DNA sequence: TGTGCCAGCAGCCAGATCCGGGACAACTACAATGAGCAGTTCTTC.